This entry describes one T cell receptor (beta chain). The antigen is undetermined. V trimming: 0 bases; J trimming: 8 bases; junction bases outside the gene matches: 8. The CDR3 has 15 residues. In germline, CDR1 is MNHNY, CDR2 SVGAGI (reference sequence). This record comes from a study of T cell responses to AZD1222 COVID-19 vaccine. Findings and caveats of the study: The donors showed a predominance of white British ancestry and of females, with possible underestimation of clonal diversity. Spike-specific TCRs gained breadth and depth after people received two AZD1222 doses.

The method was immunoSEQ multiplex PCR; TCRdb's version includes in-frame clones alone and lacks a portion of them. This sample has 150,000 to 160,000 clones, with roughly 90% found just once. The chain is built from TRBV6-6 and TRBJ1-2; 8 positions match TRBD1. The clonotype was recovered from an adult in good health. The source was peripheral blood, collected on day 0 of AZD1222 vaccination. CDR3 sequence: CASSYSTGETRGYTF. The CDR3 coding sequence is TGTGCCAGCAGTTACTCGACAGGGGAGACGAGAGGCTACACCTTC.